A selection of T cell receptor beta chains follows, all from one sample in a study of blood T cell repertoires in COVID-19. The table came from immunoSEQ multiplex PCR; TCRdb's copy has only in-frame clones and leaves some out. The sample lists about 83,000 clones, approximately 90% occurring once. The sequenced sample consisted of peripheral blood. Every receptor here comes from a man aged 55 to 70 with acute or convalescent COVID-19. CDR3s leave out the opening cysteine and the closing phenylalanine or tryptophan.

V gene	J gene	CDR3 protein
TRBV5-6	TRBJ2-7	ASSLSEGARYEQY
TRBV23-1	TRBJ2-7	ASRPRQESYEQY
TRBV4-2	TRBJ2-7	ASSQVSGGVDEQY
TRBV11-2	TRBJ2-1	ASSLDHRGAFDYNEQF
TRBV4-3	TRBJ2-1	ASSQDSSTGNEQF
TRBV4-1	TRBJ1-1	ASSQEQFLVRAVGTEAF
TRBV7-6	TRBJ1-6	ASSSEGAHNSPLH
TRBV15	TRBJ1-5	ATSRARNAGSNQPQH
TRBV9	TRBJ1-1	ASSGGQGQEAF
TRBV11-2	TRBJ1-6	ASSHNPGVNSPLH
TRBV2	TRBJ1-1	ASIASGVLNTEAF
TRBV4-1	TRBJ2-7	ASSPEGAGDPYEQY
TRBV19	TRBJ1-1	ASSIAGPRGAEAF
TRBV19	TRBJ2-7	ASSIESPSSYEQY
TRBV3-1/TRBV3-2	TRBJ1-5	ASSQDLVQPQH
TRBV25-1	TRBJ1-1	ASNTLTGTEAF
TRBV30	TRBJ1-1	AWSAGQGSTEAF
TRBV7-6	TRBJ1-1	ASSSQQGGGTEAF
TRBV2	TRBJ2-1	ASISQPYNEQF
TRBV6-2/TRBV6-3	TRBJ2-4	ASSYSTGWKHIQY
TRBV15	TRBJ2-1	ATSRVRGAGYNEQF
TRBV12-3/TRBV12-4	TRBJ1-3	AGGFSGNTIY
TRBV27	TRBJ1-2	ASSFLPRVGEDGYT
TRBV3-1/TRBV3-2	TRBJ2-2	ASSHISRDRGTWITGELF
TRBV6-5	TRBJ1-2	ASRHNKGQRDGYT
TRBV12-3/TRBV12-4	TRBJ1-2	ASSFTGGGGYT
TRBV27	TRBJ2-1	ASSLYQRGGHEQF
TRBV19	TRBJ1-1	ASGTGPRDTEAF
TRBV15	TRBJ2-3	ATSRGLNTDTQY
TRBV3-1/TRBV3-2	TRBJ2-7	ASSPQGSSYEQY
TRBV7-2	TRBJ2-7	ASSLERGVLYEQY
TRBV10-2	TRBJ2-3	ASSEVAGSTDTQY
TRBV19	TRBJ1-1	ASSQSDNSLNTEAF
TRBV6-6	TRBJ2-1	ASSYREGSYNEQF
TRBV25-1	TRBJ1-4	ASSFRGNEKLF
TRBV13	TRBJ2-1	ASSLLGGGANEQF
TRBV9	TRBJ1-1	ASSVGTGSNTEAF
TRBV7-2	TRBJ1-6	ASSGDSYNSPLH
TRBV7-2	TRBJ2-1	ASSLVAGGGSYNEQF
TRBV19	TRBJ1-1	ASSTQREGWNTEAF
TRBV19	TRBJ2-7	ASSPAGTGVYEQY
TRBV6-5	TRBJ1-3	ASSYSDISGNTIY
TRBV30	TRBJ1-2	AWSVEGLNYGYT
TRBV5-6	TRBJ1-2	ASSPVSRDGYT